Detailed here is one TCR beta chain. CDR3 size: 15 residues. V was clipped by 3 bases and J by 6 bases, with 12 bases between them. Germline V gives CDR1 SEHNR, CDR2 FQNEAQ (reference sequence). The data stem from a study of CD8 T cells in Susac syndrome. Random hexamers were used to reverse transcribe the RNA input (roughly 0.5 to 1 ug). TCRdb re-called the immunoSEQ multiplex PCR reads through MiXCR, storing one row per CDR3 protein. This sample yields over 150,000 distinct CDR3 sequences, of which just under 95% are seen a single time; around 0.1% belongs to the top ten. Sample: CD4+ T cells from PBMCs. The TCR was taken from a human donor with Susac syndrome. The chain is built from TRBV7-9 and TRBJ1-6; tentatively, D is TRBD1 (6 bases). The CDR3 region has the DNA TGTGCCAGCAGCTTCCAGACAGGCTCTAATTCACCCCTCCACTTT. Amino acids: CASSFQTGSNSPLHF.